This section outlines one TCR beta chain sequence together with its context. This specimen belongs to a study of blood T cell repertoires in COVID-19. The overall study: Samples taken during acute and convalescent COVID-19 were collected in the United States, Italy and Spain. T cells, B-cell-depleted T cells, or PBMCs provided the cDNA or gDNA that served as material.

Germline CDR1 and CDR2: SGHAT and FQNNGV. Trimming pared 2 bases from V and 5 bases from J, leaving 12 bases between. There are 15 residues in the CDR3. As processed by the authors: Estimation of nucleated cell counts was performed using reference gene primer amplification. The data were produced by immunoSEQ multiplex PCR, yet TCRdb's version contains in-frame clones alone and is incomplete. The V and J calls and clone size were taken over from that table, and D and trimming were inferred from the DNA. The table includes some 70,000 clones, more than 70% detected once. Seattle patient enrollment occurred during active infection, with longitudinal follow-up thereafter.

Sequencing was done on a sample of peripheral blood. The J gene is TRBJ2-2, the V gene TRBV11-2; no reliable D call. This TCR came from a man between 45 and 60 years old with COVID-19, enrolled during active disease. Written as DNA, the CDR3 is TGTGCCAGCAGCTTATCTAACCACCTTACCGGGGAGCTGTTTTTT. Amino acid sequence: CASSLSNHLTGELFF.